The source of this TCR delta chain is a study of gamma-delta T cells after stem cell transplantation. TCRdb re-called the RT-PCR reads with CATT. This sample has approximately 3,000 delta-chain clones; roughly 8.2% occur once, and the top ten carry 8% to 9.5%. This CDR3 is built from 20 residues. CDR1 and CDR2 from the germline V gene are TSWWSYY and QGS. V lost 0 bases and J 0 bases, leaving 15 bases between the germline ends. Source material: gamma-delta T cells. V is TRDV1 and J is TRDJ3, with D hard to call. The sequence came from a human donor. It is not recorded whose cells these are; they may come from a transplant donor. The CDR3 DNA sequence: TGTGCTCTTGGGGAACTACCTCTCGCCCTCAGCTCCTGGGACACCCGACAGATGTTTTTC. As protein: CALGELPLALSSWDTRQMFF.